The T cell receptor beta chain under discussion was sequenced for a study of cytomegalovirus exposure and HLA in healthy donors (TCRdb year 2017). About the investigation overall: According to an earlier analysis of around 600 of the donors, about 170 million T cells yielded roughly 100 million unique TCR beta sequences and around 280 Gb of sequence data. An early release covering about 600 HLA-typed donors comprised about 300 gigabases of sequencing data and around 80 million unique TCR sequences. Among the roughly 400 genotyped donors, roughly 80% belonged to the genetic ancestry cluster associated with self-reported Caucasian donors. The study aimed to test whether signatures of past pathogen exposure could be identified by cataloging public T cell receptors. The study profiled the T cell repertoires of 500 to 800 subjects by immunosequencing and related them to cytomegalovirus serostatus. In addition to the first cohort of several hundred subjects, a separate validation cohort of about 120 different subjects was used. High-throughput TCR immunosequencing, statistical association of individual TCRs with disease status, and machine learning were combined to predict cytomegalovirus infection status. A later analysis re-examined previously published TCR beta repertoires from 500 to 700 donors and added high-resolution HLA genotyping to investigate patterns of TCR occurrence. In the later analysis, no new phenotypic data were used to find candidate immune exposures; instead, reliance was placed on TCR beta sequences and their occurrence across donors. To decide whether each TCR beta V gene segment behaved as functional or pseudogenic, an earlier analysis of approximately 590 of the donors relied on high-throughput TCR beta sequencing. Donor age, sex, ethnicity and CMV serostatus were compiled alongside the repertoire data. In a later genetic analysis, genome-wide SNP genotypes for about three fifths of the 666 donors were used, and that subset was treated as a discovery cohort. Every discovery cohort repertoire had been produced on one sequencing platform. Both class I and class II loci were covered by HLA typing, at four-digit resolution. Typing coverage varied by locus: roughly 620-640 donors for A, B, C, DRB1 and DQB1; roughly 510 for DQA1; more than 600 for DPA1; approximately 470 for DPB1. Five DR-DQ haplotypes were handled as single units for association and clustering, since linkage in the cohort was strong. Across around 400 genotyped donors of the cohort, an average of roughly 250,000 unique TCR beta nucleotide sequences per donor were sequenced, and 15% to 20% of those sequences were non-productive. General conclusions and limits of the study: The cohort was sequenced for TCR beta chains only, and without alpha or paired-chain data the features that could be detected were limited. Most TCR sequences were seen in very few donors, while some public TCRs were found in many individuals. Because some donors lacked HLA typing at each locus, the association tests relied only on the typed subset. According to a later analysis, most CMV-associated TCR beta chains appeared to be HLA-restricted, and the HLA associations seemed to be driven largely by CMV exposure. Strong co-occurrence of HLA alleles, especially DR and DQ, made assigning TCR associations to individual alleles difficult. A total of roughly 160 TCR beta chains were listed by the study as associated with cytomegalovirus. An association between a missense DCLRE1C variant and V-gene and J-gene trimming of TCR beta chains was found in a later genetic analysis and replicated in an independent cohort. A later genetic analysis reported fewer N-insertions in productive TCRs among donors in an Asian-associated ancestry cluster than the roughly 720-donor mean. In an earlier analysis of some 500 of the donors, most TCR beta V segments were observed in productive rearrangements about 87% or about 30% of the time, broadly matching IMGT annotations. According to the authors, the approach could potentially be generalized to other disease states and immunological phenotypes. A further reported finding was that TCR beta sequences accurately predicted the HLA-A and HLA-B alleles for most subjects in the first cohort. A few of the identified cytomegalovirus-associated TCR beta chains were confirmed in vitro to be specific for cytomegalovirus antigens. In a later analysis, TCR association rates were found to vary across HLA loci, with the most associated TCRs seen for DRB1 alleles and the fewest for HLA-C alleles. According to a later analysis, parvovirus B19, influenza, CMV and Epstein-Barr virus appeared linked to several top co-occurrence clusters. CMV serostatus was the only immune exposure information available for the cohort. Because the 87-base-pair reads could not distinguish some IMGT-functional V segments, including TRBV6-2 and TRBV6-3, those segments were excluded. Because counts were too low, 15 to 20 rarely observed V segments, including chromosome 9 orphons, were excluded from the earlier analysis of around 590 of the donors. At a false discovery rate of 0.05, a later analysis linked 16,951 TCR beta sequences to specific HLA alleles. In a later analysis, HLA-associated TCR beta chains were found to be more clonally expanded and to have lower generation probabilities than equally common non-associated chains. A cluster of highly shared sequence variants was judged likely to be a technical artifact of the sequencing pipeline. Roughly uniform sequencing depth across donors was assumed in presence/absence analyses, although this assumption may not hold. The classifier was reported to diagnose cytomegalovirus status with high specificity and sensitivity in both the original and validation cohorts. Correlated functional status among segregating V segments might be attributable to linkage disequilibrium, but an unknown experimental factor could not be ruled out.

The method was the immunoSEQ multiplex PCR assay. The multiplex PCR relied on a mix of 60 forward primers for TCR Vbeta segments and 13 reverse primers for TCR Jbeta segments. Amplification of the CDR3 region of rearranged TCR beta genes was performed with a multiplex PCR assay on genomic DNA. The Illumina HiSeq System was used to sequence the amplified TCR beta libraries as 87-base-pair reads. The authors processed their data as follows. A later analysis counted about 80 million unique TCR beta chains across the approximately 700 repertoires, and roughly 11 million of these chains were shared by at least two donors. A nearest-neighbor algorithm error-corrected the raw reads and collapsed the reads into unique sequences, merging closely related sequences to remove PCR and sequencing errors. To assign V, D and J gene segments, CDR3 sequences were aligned to IMGT reference sequences. For a sequence to be retained, a match of at least six nucleotides was required to both a V gene segment and a J gene segment. Rearrangements were classified as productive when the CDR3 lacked stop codons and remained in frame with V and J, and all other rearrangements were classified as non-productive. Following IMGT convention, CDR3 was defined as the stretch from the second conserved V-encoded cysteine up to the conserved J-encoded phenylalanine. The earlier analysis of about 610 of the donors excluded any sequence lacking an unambiguous match to a single V gene segment. In an earlier analysis of approximately 590 of the donors, a V segment was called functional when productive rearrangements were above 56.7%, and segregating when the standard deviation between donors exceeded 5%. To diagnose cytomegalovirus status from the catalog of TCR beta chain sequences, a statistical classification framework was built. V and J gene assignment, in a later analysis, came from comparing TCR nucleotide sequences with IMGT/GENE-DB human TR gene sequences. The TCRdist pipeline was used in a later analysis to assign CDR3 sequences and most-parsimonious VDJ recombination scenarios. A later analysis defined each TCR beta chain by its CDR3 amino acid sequence plus V-gene family, and excluded reads lacking a unique V-gene family. As a way to deal with suspected cross-contamination and a sequencing artifact, a later analysis dropped more than 500 nucleotide sequences that were highly shared and had low generation probability. A later analysis calculated a clonal expansion index for each public chain from normalized within-repertoire ranks of inferred template counts. In a later analysis, generation probabilities were computed with a VDJ recombination model fitted to out-of-frame rearrangements, and the resulting probabilities were checked against IGoR. In a later analysis, TCR-TCR, TCR-HLA and TCR-CMV co-occurrence was scored with hypergeometric tests, and a repertoire-size bias correction was applied to TCR pairs. False discovery rates were estimated in a later analysis by permuting HLA or CMV assignments 20 times. In a later analysis, co-occurring TCRs were grouped with DBSCAN, and TCRdist sequence similarity was added when clustering was performed within HLA-allele-positive subsets. Repertoires with fewer than 30,000 or more than 120,000 public chains, plus five repertoires with anomalous nucleotide sharing, were excluded from co-occurrence clustering. TCRdb obtained this table from immuneACCESS and retained in-frame rearrangements with V and J assigned. These tables miss some clones; where compared with another copy, unresolved V genes account for less than half of the shortfall, and the remainder is unexplained. Clone size and V and J calls were adopted from that table, with D and trimming inferred from the DNA. A total of around 170,000 clones appear in this sample, roughly 82% of them only once. The leading ten clones occupy around 2.8% of the sample.

The cohort comprised 710 or so healthy bone marrow donors. Cohort members were all nominally healthy when sampled, although unrecorded immune exposures were likely present. The donor was CMV seropositive and belonged to the group of some 290 seropositive cohort members. Every donor gave a peripheral blood sample, and the peripheral blood mononuclear cells from that sample were used for TCR beta sequencing. Genomic DNA was extracted from the blood cell samples with the Qiagen DNeasy Blood Extraction Kit. Details on this clone: The clone's antigen remains unknown. Base-call qualities are not available, and no considerably larger clone is one nucleotide away.

The CDR3 measures 15 amino acids from cysteine to phenylalanine. This entry keeps only the CDR3 DNA: 45 bases, framed from base 1. Trimming takes 6 bases off V and 2 bases off J; junction bases not matched to a gene: 7. The germline V gene provides CDR1 SNHLY and CDR2 FYNNEI. The clonotype was recovered from a woman in her forties or fifties in good health and CMV-seropositive. Sequencing was carried out using PBMCs. The chain employs TRBV2 and TRBJ2-3; 8 nucleotides in the junction match TRBD1. The DNA sequence follows: TGTGCCAGCAGGCGTAGACAGGGGAACACAGATACGCAGTATTTT. Its amino acids are CASRRRQGNTDTQYF.